This entry lists 4 T cell receptor beta chains sequenced from one sample in a study of lymphopenia after photon versus proton radiotherapy. Assay used: immunoSEQ multiplex PCR; TCRdb lists only in-frame clones, some missing. The sample consists of roughly 17,000 clones, roughly 90% of them appearing once. Specimen: peripheral blood, collected from a patient treated with photon-based radiotherapy. These receptors all come from a woman aged 40 to 50 with cholangiocarcinoma.

The gene calls are TRBV7-2 and TRBJ1-6; D might be TRBD1 (6 bases). Trimming stripped 1 base from V and 5 bases from J, with 9 bases between. The length of the CDR3 is 15 residues. Germline values: CDR1 SGHTA, CDR2 FQGNSA. In nucleotides, the CDR3 is TGTGCCAGCAGCTTAGGTAGGGGGGATAATTCACCCCTCCACTTT. This translates into CASSLGRGDNSPLHF.

The chain combines TRBV5-4 with TRBJ2-7, with 7 positions matching TRBD2. V shed 0 bases, J shed 3 bases, and the junction held 3 bases outside the gene matches. Germline V gene lookup returns CDR1 SGHNT and CDR2 YYREEE (reference sequence). This CDR3 has 14 amino acids. The CDR3 region has the DNA TGTGCCAGCAGCTTGGGAGCGGGAAACTACGAGCAGTACTTC. Translated, it gives CASSLGAGNYEQYF.

The chain links TRBV28 to TRBJ2-7; D assignment may be TRBD1 or TRBD2 (5 bases each). This CDR3 has 14 amino acids. The ends were cut back, 6 bases at V and 7 bases at J, with 19 bases in the middle. Germline CDR1 reads MDHEN; CDR2 reads SYDVKM. The CDR3 nucleotides are TGTGCCAGCAGCCCCCGTTCTGGGGGTGGTGAGCAGTACTTC. Residues: CASSPRSGGGEQYF.

DNA of the CDR3: TGTGCCAGCGAGGGAGAGCGAACAGATACGCAGTATTTT. This gives the protein CASEGERTDTQYF. J is TRBJ2-3 and V is TRBV11-2; D possibly corresponds to TRBD2 (5 bases). With 8 bases removed from V and 3 bases from J, the gap between germline ends came to 12 bases. CDR3 length equals 13 residues. The germline gives CDR1 SGHAT, CDR2 FQNNGV.